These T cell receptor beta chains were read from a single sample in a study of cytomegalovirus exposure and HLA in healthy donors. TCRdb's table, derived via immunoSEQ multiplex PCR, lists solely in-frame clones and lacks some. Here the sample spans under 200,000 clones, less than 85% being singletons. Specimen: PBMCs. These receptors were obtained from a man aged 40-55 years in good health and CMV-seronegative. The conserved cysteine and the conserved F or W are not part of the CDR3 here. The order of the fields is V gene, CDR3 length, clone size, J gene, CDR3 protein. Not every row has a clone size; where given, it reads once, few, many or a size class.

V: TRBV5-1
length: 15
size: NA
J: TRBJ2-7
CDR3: ASSLASRDRHSYEQY

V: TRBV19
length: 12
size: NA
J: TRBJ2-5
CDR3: ASNPSRGSETQY

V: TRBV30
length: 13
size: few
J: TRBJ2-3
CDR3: AWSVLRRGTDTQY

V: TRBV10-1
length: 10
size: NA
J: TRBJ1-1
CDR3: ASNQGQGKAF

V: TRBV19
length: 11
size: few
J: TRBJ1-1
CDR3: ASTSPGGTEAF

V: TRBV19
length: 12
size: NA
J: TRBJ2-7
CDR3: ASSIRGADYEQY

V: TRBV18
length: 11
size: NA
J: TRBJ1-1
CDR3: ASSQTGGTEAF

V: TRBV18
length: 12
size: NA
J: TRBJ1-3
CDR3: ASSKDNTGNTIY

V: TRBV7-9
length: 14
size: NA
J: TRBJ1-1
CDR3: ASSFLSQGGNTEAF

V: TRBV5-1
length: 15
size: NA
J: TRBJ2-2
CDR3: ASSLVIGGSNTGELF

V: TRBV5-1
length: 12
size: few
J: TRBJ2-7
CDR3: ASSLEWTGYEQY

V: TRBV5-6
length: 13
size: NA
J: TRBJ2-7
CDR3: ASSLRQLISYEQY

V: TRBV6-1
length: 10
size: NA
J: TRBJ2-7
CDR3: ASSEMRYEQY

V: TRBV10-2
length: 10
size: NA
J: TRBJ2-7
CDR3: ASSGGSYEQY

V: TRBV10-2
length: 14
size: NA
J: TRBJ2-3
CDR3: ASSSRGGLVTDTQY

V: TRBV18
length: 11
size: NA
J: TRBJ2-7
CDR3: ASSYRDRDEQY

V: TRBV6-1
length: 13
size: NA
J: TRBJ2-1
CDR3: ASSPGTSTYNEQF

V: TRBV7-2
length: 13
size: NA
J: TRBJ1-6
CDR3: ASSPRDRINSPLH

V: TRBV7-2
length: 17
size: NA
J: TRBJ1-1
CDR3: ASSAFTGTGRGMNTEAF

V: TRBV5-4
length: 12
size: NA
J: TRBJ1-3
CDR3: ASRNVGGGNTIY

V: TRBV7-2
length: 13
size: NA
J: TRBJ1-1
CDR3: ASSFIIGMNTEAF

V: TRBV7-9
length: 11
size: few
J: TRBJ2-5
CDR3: ASSLIPSETQY

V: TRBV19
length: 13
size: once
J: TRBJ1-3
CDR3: ASSAGTGAGNTIY

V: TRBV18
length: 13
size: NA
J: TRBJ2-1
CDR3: ASSPTSGVDNEQF

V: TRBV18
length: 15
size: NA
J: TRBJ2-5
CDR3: ASSPPLAGGPWKTQY

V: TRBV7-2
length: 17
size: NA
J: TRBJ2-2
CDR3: ASSLLLGLAGVATGELF

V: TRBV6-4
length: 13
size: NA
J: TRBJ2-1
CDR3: ASSVAGVSYNEQF

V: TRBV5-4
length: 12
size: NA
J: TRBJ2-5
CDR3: ASSFPLSSETQY

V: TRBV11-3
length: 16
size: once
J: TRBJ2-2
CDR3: ASSPPLSGTGNTGELF

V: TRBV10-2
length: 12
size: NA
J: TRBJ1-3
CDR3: ASSVTNSGNTIY

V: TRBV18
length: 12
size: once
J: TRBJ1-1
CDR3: ASSPPTGVTEAF

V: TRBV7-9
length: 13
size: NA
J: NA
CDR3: ASSLGANYLYEQY

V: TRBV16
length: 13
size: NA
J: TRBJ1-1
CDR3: ASSQSNSMNTEAF

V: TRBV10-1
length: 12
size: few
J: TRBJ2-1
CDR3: ASSTPTAPNEQF

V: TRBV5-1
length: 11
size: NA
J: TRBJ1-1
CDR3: ASSGAQGLRAF

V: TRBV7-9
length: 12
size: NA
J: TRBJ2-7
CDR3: ASSLGTASDEQY

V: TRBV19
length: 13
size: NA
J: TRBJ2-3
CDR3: ATGTSGPSTDTQY

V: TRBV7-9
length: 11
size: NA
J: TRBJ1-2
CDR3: ASRAGVEHGYT

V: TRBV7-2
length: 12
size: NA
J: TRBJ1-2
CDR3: ASSLEVGYYGYT

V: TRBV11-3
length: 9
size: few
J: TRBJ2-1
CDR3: ASSPGRRQF

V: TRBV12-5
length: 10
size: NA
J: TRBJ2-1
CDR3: ASGLTPMAQF

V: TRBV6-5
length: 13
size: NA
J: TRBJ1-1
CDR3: ASKRNQGLNTEAF

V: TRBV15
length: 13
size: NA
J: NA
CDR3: ATSINSGGPYEQY

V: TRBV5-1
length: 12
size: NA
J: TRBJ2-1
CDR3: ASSVGSPYNEQF

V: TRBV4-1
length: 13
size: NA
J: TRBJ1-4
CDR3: ASSQPGSGPEKLF

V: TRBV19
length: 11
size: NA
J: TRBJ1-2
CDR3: ASSTGTYYGYT

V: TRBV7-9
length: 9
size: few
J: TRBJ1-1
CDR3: ASRQGAEAF

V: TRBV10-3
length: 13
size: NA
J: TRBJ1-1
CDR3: AYRPAGQGNTEAF

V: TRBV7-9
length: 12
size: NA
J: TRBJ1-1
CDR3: ASRIDRRNTEAF

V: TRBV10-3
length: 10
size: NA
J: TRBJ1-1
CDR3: AISPGRAEAF

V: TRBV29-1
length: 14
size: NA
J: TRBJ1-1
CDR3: SVERRFGLFHTEAF

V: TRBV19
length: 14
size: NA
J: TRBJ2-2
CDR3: ASSIRSGGNTGELF